This TCR beta chain originates from a study of Graves' ophthalmopathy and Graves' hyperthyroidism. Study-wide points: Blood contained most expanded thyroid clonotypes exceeding 0.001 frequency.

This CDR3 comprises 15 residues. In germline, CDR1 is ENHRY, CDR2 SYGVKD. To note about this clonotype: Its antigen is currently unknown. A much larger clone lies one base from this, so it may be a read error.

Amplification targeted the TCR beta CDR3 regions, with RNA transcripts as the source material. The first-round RT-PCR employed HTBI primers together with the Qiagen OneStep RT-PCR kit. A multiplex PCR was then performed as the second round. TCRdb independently ran MiXCR on the multiplex PCR reads; one entry per CDR3 protein. The repertoire holds 500,000 to 600,000 distinct CDR3 sequences, with 35% to 45% as singletons. The chain employs TRBV10-3 and TRBJ1-5; 8 bases agree with TRBD1. The source material was peripheral blood or thyroid tissue (not recorded which). This TCR was sampled from an adult man with Graves' hyperthyroidism. CDR3 bases: TGTGCCAGCAGTGCCGTGACAGGGGAGAATCAGCCCCGGCATTTT. Its translation is CASSAVTGENQPRHF.